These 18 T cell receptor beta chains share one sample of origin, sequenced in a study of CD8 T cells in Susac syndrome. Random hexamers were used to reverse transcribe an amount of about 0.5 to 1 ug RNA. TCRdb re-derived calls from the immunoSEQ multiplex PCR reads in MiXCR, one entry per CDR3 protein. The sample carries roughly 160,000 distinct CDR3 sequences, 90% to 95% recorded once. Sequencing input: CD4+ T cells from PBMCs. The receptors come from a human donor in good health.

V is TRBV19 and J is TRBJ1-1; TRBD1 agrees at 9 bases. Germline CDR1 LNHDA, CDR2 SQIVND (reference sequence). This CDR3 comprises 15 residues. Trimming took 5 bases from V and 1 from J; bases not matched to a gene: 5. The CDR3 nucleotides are TGTGCCAGTAGTTTCGGGGGACAGGGGAACACTGAAGCTTTCTTT. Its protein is CASSFGGQGNTEAFF.

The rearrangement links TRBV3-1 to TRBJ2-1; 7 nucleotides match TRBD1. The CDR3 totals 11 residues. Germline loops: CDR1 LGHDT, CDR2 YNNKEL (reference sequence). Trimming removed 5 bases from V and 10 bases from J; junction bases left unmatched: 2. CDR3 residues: CASSTGVEQFF. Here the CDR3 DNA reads TGTGCCAGCAGCACAGGGGTGGAGCAGTTCTTC.

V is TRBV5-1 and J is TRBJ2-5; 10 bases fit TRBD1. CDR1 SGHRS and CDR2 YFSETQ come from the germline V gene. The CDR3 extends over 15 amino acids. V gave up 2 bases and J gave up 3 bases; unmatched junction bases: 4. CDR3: CASSFDGTGEETQYF. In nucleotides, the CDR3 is TGCGCCAGCAGCTTTGACGGGACAGGGGAAGAGACCCAGTACTTC.

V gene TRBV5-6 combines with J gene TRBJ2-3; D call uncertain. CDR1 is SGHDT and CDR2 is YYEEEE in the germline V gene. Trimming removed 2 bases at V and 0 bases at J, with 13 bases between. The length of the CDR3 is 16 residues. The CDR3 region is CASSFLGRSSTDTQYF. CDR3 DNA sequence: TGTGCCAGCAGCTTCCTTGGGCGGTCTAGCACAGATACGCAGTATTTT.

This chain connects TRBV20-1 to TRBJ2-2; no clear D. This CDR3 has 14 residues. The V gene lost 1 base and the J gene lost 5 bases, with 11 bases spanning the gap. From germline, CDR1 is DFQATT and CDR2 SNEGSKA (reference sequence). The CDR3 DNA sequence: TGCAGTGCTAGAGCTCAACTATTAACCGGGGAGCTGTTTTTT. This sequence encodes CSARAQLLTGELFF.

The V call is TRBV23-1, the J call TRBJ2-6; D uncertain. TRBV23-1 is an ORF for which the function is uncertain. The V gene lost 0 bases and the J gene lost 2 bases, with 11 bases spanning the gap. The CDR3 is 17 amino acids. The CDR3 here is CASSQSQDGPGANVLTF. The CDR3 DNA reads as TGCGCCAGCAGTCAATCGCAGGATGGTCCTGGGGCCAACGTCCTGACTTTC.

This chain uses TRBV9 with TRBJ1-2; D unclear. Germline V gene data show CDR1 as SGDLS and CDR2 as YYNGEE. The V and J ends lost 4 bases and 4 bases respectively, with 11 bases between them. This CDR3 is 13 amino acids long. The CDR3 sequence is CASSPLHPYGYTF. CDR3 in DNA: TGTGCCAGCAGCCCTCTTCATCCCTATGGCTACACCTTC. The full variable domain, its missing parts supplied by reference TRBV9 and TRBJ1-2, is DSGVTQTPKHLITATGQRVTLRCSPRSGDLSVYWYQQSLDQGLQFLIQYYNGEERAKGNILERFSAQQFPDLHSELNLSSLELGDSALYFCASSPLHPYGYTFGSGTRLTVV.

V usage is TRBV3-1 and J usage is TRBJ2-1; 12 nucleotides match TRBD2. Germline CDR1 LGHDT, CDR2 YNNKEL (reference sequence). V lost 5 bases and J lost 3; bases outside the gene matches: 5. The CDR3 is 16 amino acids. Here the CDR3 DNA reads TGTGCCAGCAGCTCCCTAGCGGGGGGGCTCTACAATGAGCAGTTCTTC. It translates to CASSSLAGGLYNEQFF.

CDR3 protein: CASSSRQTNTEAFF. The CDR3 bases are TGTGCCAGCAGCTCCCGACAGACTAACACTGAAGCTTTCTTT. The gene calls are TRBV9 and TRBJ1-1, with a possible D match to TRBD1 (5 bases). The CDR3 consists of 14 residues. The germline gives CDR1 SGDLS, CDR2 YYNGEE. Trimming removed 4 bases from V and 2 bases from J, with 12 bases in between.

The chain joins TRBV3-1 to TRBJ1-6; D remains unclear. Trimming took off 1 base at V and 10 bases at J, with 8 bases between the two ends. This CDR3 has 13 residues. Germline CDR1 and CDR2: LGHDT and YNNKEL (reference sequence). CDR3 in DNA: TGTGCCAGCAGCCAAGGAAGGGCCTCACCCCTCCACTTT. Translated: CASSQGRASPLHF. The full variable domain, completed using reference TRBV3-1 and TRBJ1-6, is DTAVSQTPKYLVTQMGNDKSIKCEQNLGHDTMYWYKQDSKKFLKIMFSYNNKELIINETVPNRFSPKSPDKAHLNLHINSLELGDSAVYFCASSQGRASPLHFGNGTRLTVT.

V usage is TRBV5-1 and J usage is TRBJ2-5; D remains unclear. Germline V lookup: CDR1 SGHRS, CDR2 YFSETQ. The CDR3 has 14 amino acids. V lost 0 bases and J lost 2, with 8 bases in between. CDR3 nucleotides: TGCGCCAGCAGCTTGGTGGCTACACAAGAGACCCAGTACTTC. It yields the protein CASSLVATQETQYF.

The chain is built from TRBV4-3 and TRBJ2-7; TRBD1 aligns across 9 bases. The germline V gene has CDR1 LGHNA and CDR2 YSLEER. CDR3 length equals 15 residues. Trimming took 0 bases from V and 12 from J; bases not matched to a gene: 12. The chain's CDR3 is CASSQDRGQGPPVYF. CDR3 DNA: TGCGCCAGCAGCCAAGATAGGGGACAGGGCCCCCCGGTGTACTTC.

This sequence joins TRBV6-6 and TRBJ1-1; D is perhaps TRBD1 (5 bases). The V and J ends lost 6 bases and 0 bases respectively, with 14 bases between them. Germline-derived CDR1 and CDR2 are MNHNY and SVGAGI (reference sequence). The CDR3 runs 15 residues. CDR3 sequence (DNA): TGTGCCAGCAGCGACAGCGGTGCTCTGAACACTGAAGCTTTCTTT. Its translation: CASSDSGALNTEAFF.

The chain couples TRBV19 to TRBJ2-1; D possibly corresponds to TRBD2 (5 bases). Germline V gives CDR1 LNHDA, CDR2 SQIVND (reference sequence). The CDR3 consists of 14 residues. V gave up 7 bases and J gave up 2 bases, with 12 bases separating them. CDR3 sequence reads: CASTQSGTYNEQFF. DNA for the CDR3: TGTGCCAGTACCCAGTCGGGGACCTACAATGAGCAGTTCTTC.

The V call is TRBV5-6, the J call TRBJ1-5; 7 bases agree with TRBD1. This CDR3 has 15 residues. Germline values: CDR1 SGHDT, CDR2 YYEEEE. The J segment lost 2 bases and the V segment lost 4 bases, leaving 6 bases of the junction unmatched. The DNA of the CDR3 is TGTGCCAGCAGCAGAGACAGGGCGGGCAATCAGCCCCAGCATTTT. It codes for CASSRDRAGNQPQHF. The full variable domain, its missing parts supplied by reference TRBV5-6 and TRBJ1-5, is DAGVTQSPTHLIKTRGQQVTLRCSPKSGHDTVSWYQQALGQGPQFIFQYYEEEERQRGNFPDRFSGHQFPNYSSELNVNALLLGDSALYLCASSRDRAGNQPQHFGDGTRLSIL.

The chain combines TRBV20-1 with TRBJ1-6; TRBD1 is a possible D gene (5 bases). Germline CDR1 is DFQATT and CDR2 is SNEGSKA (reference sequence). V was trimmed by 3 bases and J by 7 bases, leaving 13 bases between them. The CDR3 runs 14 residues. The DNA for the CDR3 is TGCAGTGCTAGCGCCGGGACGGGGAATTCACCCCTCCACTTT. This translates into CSASAGTGNSPLHF.

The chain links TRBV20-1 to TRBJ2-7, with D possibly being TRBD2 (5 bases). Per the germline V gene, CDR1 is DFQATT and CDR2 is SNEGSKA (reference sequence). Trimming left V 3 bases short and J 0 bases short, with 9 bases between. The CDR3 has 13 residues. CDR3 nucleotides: TGCAGTGCTAGTGAAGCGGCCTCCTACGAGCAGTACTTC. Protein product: CSASEAASYEQYF.

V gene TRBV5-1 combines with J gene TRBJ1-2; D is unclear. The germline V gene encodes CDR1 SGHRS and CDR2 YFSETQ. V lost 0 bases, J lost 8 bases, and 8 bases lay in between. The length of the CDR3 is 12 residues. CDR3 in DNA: TGCGCCAGCAGCTTGGAGGTTGGCGGCTACACCTTC. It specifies CASSLEVGGYTF.